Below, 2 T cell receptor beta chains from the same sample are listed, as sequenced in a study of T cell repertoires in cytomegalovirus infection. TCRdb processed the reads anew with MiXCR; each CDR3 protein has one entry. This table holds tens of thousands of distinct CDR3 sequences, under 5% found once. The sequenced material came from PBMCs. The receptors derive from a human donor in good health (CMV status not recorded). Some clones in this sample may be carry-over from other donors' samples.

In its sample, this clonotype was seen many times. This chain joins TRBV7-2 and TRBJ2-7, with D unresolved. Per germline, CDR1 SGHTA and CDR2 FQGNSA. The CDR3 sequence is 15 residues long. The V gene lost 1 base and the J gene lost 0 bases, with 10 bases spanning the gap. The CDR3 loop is CASSLGGISSYEQYF. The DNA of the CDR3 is TGTGCCAGCAGCTTAGGCGGAATCAGCTCCTACGAGCAGTACTTC.

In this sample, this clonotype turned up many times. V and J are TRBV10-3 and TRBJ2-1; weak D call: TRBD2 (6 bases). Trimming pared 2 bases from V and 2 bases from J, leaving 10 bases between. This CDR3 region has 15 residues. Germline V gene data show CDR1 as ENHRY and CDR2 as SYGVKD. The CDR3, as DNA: TGTGCCATCAGTGAGAGCCTAGCGACCTACAATGAGCAGTTCTTC. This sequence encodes CAISESLATYNEQFF.